This section outlines one T cell receptor (beta chain) sequence together with its context. The TCR beta CDR3 regions underwent amplification using RNA transcripts as the source. The study used the HTBI primer set for a first-round RT-PCR of the TCR CDR3. From the multiplex PCR reads, TCRdb called clonotypes with MiXCR, one entry per CDR3 protein. The sample includes about 640,000 distinct CDR3 sequences, over 40% of them seen just once. This sample is part of a study of T cells in Graves' hyperthyroidism and ophthalmopathy. The germline gives CDR1 MNHEY, CDR2 SVGAGI. The CDR3 spans 15 residues. The ends were cut back, 5 bases at V and 1 base at J, with 11 bases in the middle.

The clonotype was recovered from an adult man with Graves' disease, either hyperthyroidism or ophthalmopathy (not recorded which). Sequencing used peripheral blood or thyroid tissue (not recorded which). The chain combines TRBV6-5 with TRBJ2-2, with D possibly being TRBD1 (6 bases). CDR3: CASSRQVMNTGELFF. The CDR3 DNA follows: TGTGCCAGCAGTCGACAGGTGATGAACACCGGGGAGCTGTTTTTT.